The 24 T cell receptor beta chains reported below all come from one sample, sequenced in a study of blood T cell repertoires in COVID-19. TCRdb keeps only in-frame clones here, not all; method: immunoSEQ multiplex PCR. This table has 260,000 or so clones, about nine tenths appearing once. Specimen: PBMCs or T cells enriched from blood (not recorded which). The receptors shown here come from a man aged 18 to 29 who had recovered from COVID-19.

The CDR3 spells CASSFRGVHEQFF. The CDR3 DNA reads TGTGCCAGCAGTTTTAGGGGTGTTCATGAGCAGTTCTTC. This rearrangement joins TRBV27 to TRBJ2-1, with TRBD1 as a possible D gene (5 bases). Germline V gene sequence: CDR1 MNHEY, CDR2 SMNVEV (reference sequence). There are 13 residues in the CDR3. V was clipped by 3 bases and J by 8 bases, with 11 bases between them.

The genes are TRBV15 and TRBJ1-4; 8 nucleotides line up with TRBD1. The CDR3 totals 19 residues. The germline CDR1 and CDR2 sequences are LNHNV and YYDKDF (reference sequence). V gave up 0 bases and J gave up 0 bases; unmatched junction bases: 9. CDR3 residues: CATSRDWRTGRATNEKLFF. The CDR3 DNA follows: TGTGCCACCAGCAGAGATTGGAGGACAGGGAGGGCAACTAATGAAAAACTGTTTTTT.

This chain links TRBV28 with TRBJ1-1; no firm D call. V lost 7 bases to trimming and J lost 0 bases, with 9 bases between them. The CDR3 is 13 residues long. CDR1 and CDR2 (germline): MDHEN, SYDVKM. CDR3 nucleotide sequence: TGTGCCAGCACTAATCCGATGAACACTGAAGCTTTCTTT. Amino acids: CASTNPMNTEAFF.

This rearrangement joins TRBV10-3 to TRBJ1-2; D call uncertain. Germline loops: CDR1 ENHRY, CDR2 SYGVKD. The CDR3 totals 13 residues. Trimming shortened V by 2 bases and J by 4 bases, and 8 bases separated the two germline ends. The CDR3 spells CAISEEGSYGYTF. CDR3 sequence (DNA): TGTGCCATCAGTGAGGAGGGATCCTATGGCTACACCTTC.

CDR3 sequence (DNA): TGTGCCAGCAGCTTCCCGGACAGGGTGGAGCTGTTTTTT. Amino acids: CASSFPDRVELFF. V usage is TRBV13 and J usage is TRBJ2-2, with 8 bases matching TRBD1. CDR3 length equals 13 residues. V lost 3 bases to trimming and J lost 10 bases; unmatched junction nucleotides: 4. CDR1 and CDR2 (germline): PRHDT, FYEKMQ (reference sequence).

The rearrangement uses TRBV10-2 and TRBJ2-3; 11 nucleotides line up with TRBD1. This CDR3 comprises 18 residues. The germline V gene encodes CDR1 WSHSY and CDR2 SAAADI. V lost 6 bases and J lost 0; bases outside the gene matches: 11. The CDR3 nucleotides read TGCGCCAGCAGCGCCGCGATCGGACAGGGGGCGAGCACAGATACGCAGTATTTT. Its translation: CASSAAIGQGASTDTQYF.

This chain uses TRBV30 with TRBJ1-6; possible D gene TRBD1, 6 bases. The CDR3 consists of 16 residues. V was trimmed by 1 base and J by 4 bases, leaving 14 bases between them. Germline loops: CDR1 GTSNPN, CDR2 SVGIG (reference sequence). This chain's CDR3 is CAWSGGGGVYNSPLHF. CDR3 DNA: TGTGCCTGGAGTGGTGGAGGGGGGGTTTATAATTCACCCCTCCACTTT.

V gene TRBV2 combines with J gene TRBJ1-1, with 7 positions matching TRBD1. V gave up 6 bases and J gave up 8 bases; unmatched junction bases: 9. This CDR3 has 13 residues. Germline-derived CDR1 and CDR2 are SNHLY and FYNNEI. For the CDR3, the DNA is TGTGCCAGCAGCCCTGGACAGGTCGGGGAAGCTTTCTTT. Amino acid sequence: CASSPGQVGEAFF.

As DNA, the CDR3 is TGCAGCGTTGGTAGCGGGGGGGCTTCGGAGACCCAGTACTTC. It encodes CSVGSGGASETQYF. The genes are TRBV29-1 and TRBJ2-5; TRBD2 agrees at 11 bases. J gave up 5 bases and V 4 bases, and 6 bases lay outside the gene matches. Germline CDR1 and CDR2: SQVTM and ANQGSEA. This CDR3 region has 14 residues.

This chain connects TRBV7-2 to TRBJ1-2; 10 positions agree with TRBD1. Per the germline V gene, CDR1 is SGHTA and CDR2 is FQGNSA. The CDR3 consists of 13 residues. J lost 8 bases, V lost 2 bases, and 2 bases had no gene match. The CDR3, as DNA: TGTGCCAGCAGCTTACCGGGACAGGGGGGCTACACCTTC. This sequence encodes CASSLPGQGGYTF.

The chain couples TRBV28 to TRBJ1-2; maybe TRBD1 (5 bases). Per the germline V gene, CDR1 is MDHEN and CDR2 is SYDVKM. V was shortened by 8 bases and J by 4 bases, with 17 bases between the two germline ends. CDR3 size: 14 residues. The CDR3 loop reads CASGARGNTYGYTF. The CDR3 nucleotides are TGTGCCAGCGGAGCCCGGGGGAATACCTATGGCTACACCTTC.

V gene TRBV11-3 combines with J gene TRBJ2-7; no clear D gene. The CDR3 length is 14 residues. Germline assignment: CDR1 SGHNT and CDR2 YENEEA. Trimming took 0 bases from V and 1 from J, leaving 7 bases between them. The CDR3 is CASSLDTVSYEQYF. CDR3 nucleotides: TGTGCCAGCAGCTTAGACACAGTTTCCTACGAGCAGTACTTC.

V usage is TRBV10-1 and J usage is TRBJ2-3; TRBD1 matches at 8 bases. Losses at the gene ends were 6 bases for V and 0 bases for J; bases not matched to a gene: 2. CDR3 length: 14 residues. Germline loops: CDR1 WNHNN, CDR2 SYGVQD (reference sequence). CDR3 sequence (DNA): TGCGCCAGCAGGGGGACAGGTAGCACAGATACGCAGTATTTT. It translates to CASRGTGSTDTQYF.

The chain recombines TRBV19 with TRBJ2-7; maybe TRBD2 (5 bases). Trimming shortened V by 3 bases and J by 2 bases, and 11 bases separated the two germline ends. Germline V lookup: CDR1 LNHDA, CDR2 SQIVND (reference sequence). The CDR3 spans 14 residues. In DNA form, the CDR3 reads TGTGCCAGTAGTATGAGTACGGAGGCCTACGAGCAGTACTTC. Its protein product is CASSMSTEAYEQYF.

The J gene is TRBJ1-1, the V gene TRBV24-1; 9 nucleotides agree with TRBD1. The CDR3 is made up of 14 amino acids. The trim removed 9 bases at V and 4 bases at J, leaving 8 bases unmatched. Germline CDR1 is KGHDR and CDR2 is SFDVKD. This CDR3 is CATETGQGLTEAFF. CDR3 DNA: TGTGCCACCGAGACGGGACAGGGACTCACTGAAGCTTTCTTT.

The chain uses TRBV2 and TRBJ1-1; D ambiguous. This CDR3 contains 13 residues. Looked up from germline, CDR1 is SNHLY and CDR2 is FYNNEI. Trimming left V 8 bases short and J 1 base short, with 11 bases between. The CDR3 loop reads CASGRGENTEAFF. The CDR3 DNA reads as TGTGCCAGCGGAAGAGGAGAGAACACTGAAGCTTTCTTT.

The CDR3 is CASSKGVLSGEKLFF. CDR3 coding DNA: TGTGCCAGCAGCAAGGGGGTTTTAAGCGGTGAAAAACTGTTTTTT. The chain joins TRBV3-1 (or the pseudogene TRBV3-2) to TRBJ1-4, with D possibly matching TRBD1 (6 bases). The V gene's germline CDR1 is LGHDT and CDR2 YNNKEL (reference sequence). The V gene lost 5 bases and the J gene lost 7 bases, with 17 bases spanning the gap. This CDR3 spans 15 amino acids.

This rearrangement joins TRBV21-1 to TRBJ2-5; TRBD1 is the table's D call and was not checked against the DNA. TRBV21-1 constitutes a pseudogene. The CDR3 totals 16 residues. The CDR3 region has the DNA TGTGCCAGCACCAATTCCCCAATATCACCTGTAGGGGGAATACACTTC. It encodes CASTNSPISPVGGIHF.

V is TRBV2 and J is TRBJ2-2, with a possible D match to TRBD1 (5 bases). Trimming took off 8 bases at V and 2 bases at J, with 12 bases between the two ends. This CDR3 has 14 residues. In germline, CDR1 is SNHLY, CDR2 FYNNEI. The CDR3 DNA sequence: TGTGCCAGCGTAGGGGCTTCTAACACCGGGGAGCTGTTTTTT. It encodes CASVGASNTGELFF. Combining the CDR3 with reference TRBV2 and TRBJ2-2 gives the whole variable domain EPEVTQTPSHQVTQMGQEVILRCVPISNHLYFYWYRQILGQKVEFLVSFYNNEISEKSEIFDDQFSVERPDGSNFTLKIRSTKLEDSAMYFCASVGASNTGELFFGEGSRLTVL.

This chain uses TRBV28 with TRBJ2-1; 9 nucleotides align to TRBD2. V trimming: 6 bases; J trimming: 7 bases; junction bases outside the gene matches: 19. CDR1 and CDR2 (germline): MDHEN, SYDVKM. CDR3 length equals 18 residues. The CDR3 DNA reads TGTGCCAGCAGCTCGACTAGCGGAAATCACTATCCCTGGAATGAGCAGTTCTTC. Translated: CASSSTSGNHYPWNEQFF. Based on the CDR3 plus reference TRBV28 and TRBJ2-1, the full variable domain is DVKVTQSSRYLVKRTGEKVFLECVQDMDHENMFWYRQDPGLGLRLIYFSYDVKMKEKGDIPEGYSVSREKKERFSLILESASTNQTSMYLCASSSTSGNHYPWNEQFFGPGTRLTVL.

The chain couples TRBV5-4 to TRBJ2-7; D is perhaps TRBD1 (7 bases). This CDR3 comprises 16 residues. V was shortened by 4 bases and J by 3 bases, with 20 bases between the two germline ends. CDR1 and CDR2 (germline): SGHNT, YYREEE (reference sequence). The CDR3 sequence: CASSQAQGGLIYEQYF. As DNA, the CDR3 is TGTGCCAGCAGCCAGGCGCAGGGGGGACTGATCTACGAGCAGTACTTC.

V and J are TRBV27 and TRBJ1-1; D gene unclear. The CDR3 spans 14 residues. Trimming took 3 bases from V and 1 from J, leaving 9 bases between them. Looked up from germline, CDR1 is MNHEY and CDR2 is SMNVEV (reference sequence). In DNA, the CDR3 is TGTGCCAGCAGTTTGGCTCCGGGGAACACTGAAGCTTTCTTT. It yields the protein CASSLAPGNTEAFF.

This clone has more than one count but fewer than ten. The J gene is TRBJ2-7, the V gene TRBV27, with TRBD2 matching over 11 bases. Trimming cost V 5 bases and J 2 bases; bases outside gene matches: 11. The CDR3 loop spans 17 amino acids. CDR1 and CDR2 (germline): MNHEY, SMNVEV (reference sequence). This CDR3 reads CASSTLAGGLGAYEQYF. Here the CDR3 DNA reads TGTGCCAGCAGTACCCTAGCGGGAGGATTAGGTGCCTACGAGCAGTACTTC.

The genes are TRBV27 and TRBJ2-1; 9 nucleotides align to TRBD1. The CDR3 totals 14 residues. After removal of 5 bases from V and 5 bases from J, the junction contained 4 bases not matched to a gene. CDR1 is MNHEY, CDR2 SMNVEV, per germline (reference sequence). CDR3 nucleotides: TGTGCCAGCAGTGTACAGGGGGCTCACAATGAGCAGTTCTTC. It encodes CASSVQGAHNEQFF.